The 6 T cell receptor beta chains presented below share a single source sample, sequenced in a study of CD8+ T cells in alopecia areata. RNA, once extracted, was reverse transcribed into cDNA for use as the sequencing template. Clones were read by immunoSEQ multiplex PCR, and TCRdb kept only the in-frame ones, dropping some. In the table there are 65,000 to 75,000 clones, roughly half of which are singletons. This material consisted of CD8+ T cells sorted from blood, taken at week 0. These TCRs come from a human donor with alopecia areata.

V is TRBV4-1 and J is TRBJ2-1; 7 bases match TRBD2. The CDR3 covers 14 residues. The trim removed 0 bases at V and 4 bases at J, leaving 0 bases unmatched. Germline lookup yields CDR1 MGHRA and CDR2 YSYEKL. The CDR3 DNA is TGCGCCAGCAGCCAAGAGGGGGGGTACAATGAGCAGTTCTTC. Translating it yields CASSQEGGYNEQFF.

Concerning this clone itself: Mismatch with germline at one junction end may stem from a read error. V usage is TRBV9 and J usage is TRBJ2-2; 7 positions agree with TRBD2. The CDR3 runs 13 residues. Germline CDR1 reads SGDLS; CDR2 reads YYNGEE. The CDR3 DNA follows: TGTGCCGGCAGCCCCAGCGGGATCGGGGAGCTGTTTTTT. Translating it yields CAGSPSGIGELFF.

The chain employs TRBV9 and TRBJ2-5; perhaps TRBD1 as D (6 bases). The V end was cut by 0 bases, the J end by 8 bases, with 14 bases between. This CDR3 spans 14 amino acids. Germline CDR1 and CDR2: SGDLS and YYNGEE. CDR3 DNA sequence: TGTGCCAGCAGCGTAGGACAGGCGGCCGCCACCCAGTACTTC. Its translation: CASSVGQAAATQYF.

This clone is a singleton in its sample. The chain employs TRBV4-2 and TRBJ2-3, with 12 bases lining up with TRBD2. CDR3 length equals 16 residues. Germline-derived CDR1 and CDR2 are LGHNA and YNFKEQ. V lost 1 base and J lost 4; bases outside the gene matches: 3. CDR3: CASSQALAGGSDTQYF. CDR3 DNA: TGTGCCAGCAGCCAAGCCCTAGCGGGAGGGTCAGATACGCAGTATTTT.

This clone was counted many times. The chain uses TRBV4-1 and TRBJ2-7, with D tentatively TRBD2 (5 bases). There are 14 residues in the CDR3. V lost 1 base to trimming and J lost 3 bases, with 10 bases between them. Germline CDR1 reads MGHRA; CDR2 reads YSYEKL. As DNA, the CDR3 is TGCGCCAGCAGCCAAGTCCACGGGAACTACGAGCAGTACTTC. This encodes CASSQVHGNYEQYF.

The chain uses TRBV7-9 and TRBJ2-3; 7 bases line up with TRBD2. The V segment lost 6 bases and the J segment 0 bases; nucleotides outside the gene matches: 6. Per the germline V gene, CDR1 is SEHNR and CDR2 is FQNEAQ (reference sequence). The CDR3 length is 15 residues. The CDR3 coding sequence is TGTGCCAGCAGTTCCCGGCGGGAGAGCACAGATACGCAGTATTTT. It is translated as CASSSRRESTDTQYF.